The 9 T cell receptor beta chains given below trace back to one sample, sequenced in a study of T cell repertoires in cytomegalovirus infection. TCRdb itself ran the reads through MiXCR, one entry per CDR3 protein. The sample has roughly 320,000 distinct CDR3 sequences, 9.6% seen once. Source material: PBMCs. The receptors were gathered from a human donor in good health (CMV status not recorded). Some clones in this sample may be carry-over from other donors' samples.

The genes are TRBV3-1 and TRBJ2-3; 9 positions match TRBD2. The CDR3 covers 16 residues. Germline-derived CDR1 and CDR2 are LGHDT and YNNKEL (reference sequence). V trimming: 6 bases; J trimming: 5 bases; junction bases outside the gene matches: 12. The chain's CDR3 is CASSSLSSGAVDTQYF. The CDR3 nucleotides are TGTGCCAGCAGTTCCCTCTCTAGCGGGGCGGTAGATACGCAGTATTTT.

This clonotype was picked up a small number of times. V is TRBV2 and J is TRBJ1-1, with D possibly TRBD1 on 5 matching bases. Germline-derived CDR1 and CDR2 are SNHLY and FYNNEI. The CDR3 covers 14 residues. Trimming removed 6 bases at V and 5 bases at J, with 16 bases between. As DNA, the CDR3 is TGTGCCAGCAGCCGGGAGGCAGGGAGAACTGAAGCTTTCTTT. This encodes CASSREAGRTEAFF. Drawing the rest from reference TRBV2 and TRBJ1-1, the complete variable domain is EPEVTQTPSHQVTQMGQEVILRCVPISNHLYFYWYRQILGQKVEFLVSFYNNEISEKSEIFDDQFSVERPDGSNFTLKIRSTKLEDSAMYFCASSREAGRTEAFFGQGTRLTVV.

The table lists this clonotype with many counts. The chain joins TRBV7-8 to TRBJ2-2, with 8 bases fitting TRBD2. The CDR3 is made up of 15 amino acids. From germline, CDR1 is SGHVS and CDR2 FQNEAQ. Trimming removed 5 bases from V and 3 bases from J; junction bases left unmatched: 5. CDR3 region: CASSNTSGYTGELFF. In nucleotides, the CDR3 is TGTGCCAGCAGCAATACTAGCGGATACACCGGGGAGCTGTTTTTT. The complete variable domain, with remaining parts taken from reference TRBV7-8 and TRBJ2-2, reads GAGVSQSPRYKVAKRGQDVALRCDPISGHVSLFWYQQALGQGPEFLTYFQNEAQLDKSGLPSDRFFAERPEGSVSTLKIQRTQQEDSAVYLCASSNTSGYTGELFFGEGSRLTVL.

This clonotype occurred many times. The chain joins TRBV4-2 to TRBJ2-3, with 11 bases aligning to TRBD2. The CDR3 contains 16 residues. V was clipped by 3 bases and J by 4 bases; unmatched bases: 6. In germline, CDR1 is LGHNA, CDR2 YNFKEQ. CDR3 nucleotides: TGTGCCAGCAGCCACACGACTAGCGGGGCAGCAGATACGCAGTATTTT. Translating it yields CASSHTTSGAADTQYF.

This clonotype was seen repeatedly, ten times or more. The chain recombines TRBV29-1 with TRBJ1-1; maybe TRBD1 (5 bases). Trimming cost V 6 bases and J 1 base, with 12 bases left between them. There are 13 residues in the CDR3. Germline CDR1 reads SQVTM; CDR2 reads ANQGSEA. The CDR3: CSVSGARNTEAFF. DNA for the CDR3: TGCAGCGTGAGTGGGGCGCGGAACACTGAAGCTTTCTTT.

This clonotype occurred many times. The rearrangement uses TRBV7-3 and TRBJ2-4, with D possibly being TRBD1 (6 bases). CDR3 size: 15 residues. V was pared by 2 bases and J by 6 bases, with 14 bases between. Per the germline V gene, CDR1 is SGHTA and CDR2 is FQGTGA. The CDR3, as DNA: TGTGCCAGCAGCTTAGGCACAGGGCTGGGAAACATTCAGTACTTC. This gives the protein CASSLGTGLGNIQYF.

This clonotype was counted at least ten times. V gene TRBV7-2 combines with J gene TRBJ2-5; 11 positions agree with TRBD2. Germline CDR1 and CDR2: SGHTA and FQGNSA. Trimming removed 5 bases from V and 5 bases from J; junction bases left unmatched: 4. CDR3 length: 14 amino acids. This CDR3 reads CASSRLAGFETQYF. CDR3 in DNA: TGTGCCAGCAGCCGACTAGCGGGGTTCGAGACCCAGTACTTC. Full variable domain (missing parts from reference TRBV7-2 and TRBJ2-5): GAGVSQSPSNKVTEKGKDVELRCDPISGHTALYWYRQSLGQGLEFLIYFQGNSAPDKSGLPSDRFSAERTGGSVSTLTIQRTQQEDSAVYLCASSRLAGFETQYFGPGTRLLVL.

This clonotype was observed many times. The rearrangement joins TRBV28 to TRBJ1-2; no reliable D call. The ends were cut back, 2 bases at V and 8 bases at J, with 6 bases in the middle. This CDR3 is built from 11 residues. Per the germline V gene, CDR1 is MDHEN and CDR2 is SYDVKM. CDR3 loop: CASSLGRGYTF. Written as DNA, the CDR3 is TGTGCCAGCAGTTTAGGGCGAGGCTACACCTTC.

This clonotype showed up many times. This chain links TRBV20-1 with TRBJ2-2; D call uncertain. CDR1 and CDR2 from the germline V gene are DFQATT and SNEGSKA (reference sequence). The CDR3 covers 14 residues. Deletions cut 4 bases from V and 0 bases from J, with 9 bases between. The CDR3 region has the DNA TGCAGTGCTACCGGCCCGCCGAACACCGGGGAGCTGTTTTTT. This gives the protein CSATGPPNTGELFF.